The T cell receptor beta chain under discussion was sequenced for a study of naive and memory T cell subsets. Study results and limitations: TCRs were reportedly recovered from both biopsy types, mostly tuberculin test sites. TCR transcript changes with activation or differentiation may affect this RNA method.

Germline values: CDR1 MNHEY, CDR2 SVGEGT. Trimming removed 4 bases at V and 0 bases at J, with 14 bases between. This CDR3 has 16 amino acids. With regard to this clonotype: Its cognate antigen is unknown.

Treatment given: skin biopsy from saline-injected control site (resident skin T cells). Input was about 1 to 1,100 ng of DNase-treated total RNA without cell sorting. A UMI-containing oligonucleotide was joined by 3' ligation to the TCR cDNA template. Four PCR rounds used nested alpha and beta constant region primers plus the SP2 primer. For blood and skin samples, reverse transcription used TCR alpha and beta constant primers. TCRdb reanalysed the UMI-ligation and nested PCR reads using MiXCR and keeps one entry per CDR3 protein. The top ten hold 15% to 20% of the sample, which has over 2,000 distinct CDR3 sequences, around 4.4% seen once.

This sequence originates from an adult in good health. Here the sequenced sample was skin, taken from a saline injection site in the skin. The V gene is TRBV6-2 or TRBV6-3, the J gene TRBJ2-3; no reliable D call. In nucleotides, the CDR3 is TGTGCCAGCAGTTTCTTCCTCATAACTAGCACAGATACGCAGTATTTT. This gives the protein CASSFFLITSTDTQYF.